The present T cell receptor beta chain was sequenced within a study of cytomegalovirus exposure and HLA in healthy donors. Per the germline V gene, CDR1 is MNHNS and CDR2 is SASEGT. The CDR3 contains 15 residues. With V trimmed by 6 bases and J by 3 bases, 7 bases remained unmatched. Use of 60 Vbeta and 13 Jbeta primers characterized the PCR. Libraries were prepared by immunoSEQ multiplex PCR; TCRdb keeps only in-frame clonotypes and omits some of them. The profile shows about 150,000 clones, roughly three quarters of them singletons. In this sample, this clone turned up a few times. The gene calls are TRBV6-1 and TRBJ2-2, with TRBD1 matching 7 bases. Sequenced: PBMCs. The receptor's source is a man in his sixties in good health and CMV-seronegative. CDR3 sequence reads: CASRVTGVHTGELFF. The CDR3, as DNA: TGTGCCAGCAGAGTTACAGGGGTGCACACCGGGGAGCTGTTTTTT.